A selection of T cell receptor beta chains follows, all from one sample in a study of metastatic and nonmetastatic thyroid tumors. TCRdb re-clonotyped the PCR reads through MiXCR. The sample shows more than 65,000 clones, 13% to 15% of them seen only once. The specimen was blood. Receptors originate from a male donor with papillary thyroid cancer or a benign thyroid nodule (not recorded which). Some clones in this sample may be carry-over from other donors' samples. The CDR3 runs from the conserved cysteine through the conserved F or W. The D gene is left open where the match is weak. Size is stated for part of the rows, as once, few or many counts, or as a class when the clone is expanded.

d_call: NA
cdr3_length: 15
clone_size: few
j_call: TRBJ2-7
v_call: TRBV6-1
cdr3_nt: TGTGCCAGCAGTGCACATGCGGAAAGCTCCTACGAGCAGTACTTC
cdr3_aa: CASSAHAESSYEQYF

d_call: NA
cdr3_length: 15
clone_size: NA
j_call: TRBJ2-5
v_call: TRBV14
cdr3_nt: TGTGCCAGCAGCCTTGCGCGCAGCGACCAAGAGACCCAGTACTTC
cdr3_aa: CASSLARSDQETQYF

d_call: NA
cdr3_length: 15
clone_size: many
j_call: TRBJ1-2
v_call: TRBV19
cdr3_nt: TGTGCCAGTTTAAACCCGGGCCTTAACCCCTATGGCTACACCTTC
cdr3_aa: CASLNPGLNPYGYTF

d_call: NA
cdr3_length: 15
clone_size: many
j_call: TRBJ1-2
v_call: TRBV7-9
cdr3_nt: TGTGCCAGCAGCCATTCGGGCAGCCAGGTATATGGCTACACCTTC
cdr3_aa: CASSHSGSQVYGYTF

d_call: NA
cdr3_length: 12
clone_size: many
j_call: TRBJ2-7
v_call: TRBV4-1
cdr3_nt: TGCGCCAGCAGGGACCACTCCTACGAGCAGTACTTC
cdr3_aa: CASRDHSYEQYF

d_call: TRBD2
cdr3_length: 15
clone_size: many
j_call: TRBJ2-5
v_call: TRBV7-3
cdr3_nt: TGTGCCAGCAGCTTAACAGGGACTAGCCGCGAGACCCAGTACTTC
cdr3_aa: CASSLTGTSRETQYF

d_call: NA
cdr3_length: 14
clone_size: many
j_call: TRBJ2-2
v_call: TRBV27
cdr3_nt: TGTGCCAGCAGTCCACAGGGTGGTCCCGGGGAGCTGTTTTTT
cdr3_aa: CASSPQGGPGELFF

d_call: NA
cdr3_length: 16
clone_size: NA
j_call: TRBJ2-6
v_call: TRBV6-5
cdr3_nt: TGTGCCAGCAGTTACTCGCGGGTGTCCGTGGCCAACGTCCTGACTTTC
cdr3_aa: CASSYSRVSVANVLTF

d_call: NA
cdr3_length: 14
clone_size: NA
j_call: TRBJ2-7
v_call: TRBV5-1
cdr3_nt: TGCGCCAGAAGCTTGGACGGAGGCTCCTACGAGCAGTACTTC
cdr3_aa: CARSLDGGSYEQYF

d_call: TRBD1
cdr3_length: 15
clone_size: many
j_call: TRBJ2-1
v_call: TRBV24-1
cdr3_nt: TGTGCCACCAGTGATTCGGGACAGGGGGTTCGGGAGCAGTTCTTC
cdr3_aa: CATSDSGQGVREQFF

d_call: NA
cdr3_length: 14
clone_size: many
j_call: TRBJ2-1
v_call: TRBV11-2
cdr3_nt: TGTGCCAGCAGCTTAGGCACAGCAGACAATGAGCAGTTCTTC
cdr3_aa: CASSLGTADNEQFF

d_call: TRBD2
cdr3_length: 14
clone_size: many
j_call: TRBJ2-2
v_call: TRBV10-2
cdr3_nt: TGCGCCAGCAACCTTGCGGGAGACACCGGGGAGCTGTTTTTT
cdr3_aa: CASNLAGDTGELFF

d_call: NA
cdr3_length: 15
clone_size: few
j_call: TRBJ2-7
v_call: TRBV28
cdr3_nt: TGTGCCATCAGTACAGTGTCCGAACGCAACTACGAGCAGTACTTC
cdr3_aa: CAISTVSERNYEQYF

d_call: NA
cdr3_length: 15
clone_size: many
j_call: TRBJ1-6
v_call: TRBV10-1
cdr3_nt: TGCGCCAGCAGTGAGTCGCCCAGGACCAATTCACCCCTCCACTTT
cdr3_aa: CASSESPRTNSPLHF

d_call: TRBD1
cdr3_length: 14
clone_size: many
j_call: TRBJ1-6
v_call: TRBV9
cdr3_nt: TGTGCCAGCAGCAACGGACAGGGGGCGGTCACCCTCCACTTT
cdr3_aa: CASSNGQGAVTLHF

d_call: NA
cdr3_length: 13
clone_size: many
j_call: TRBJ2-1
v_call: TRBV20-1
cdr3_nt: TGCAGTGCATCACACCCGGGACTCGGGGAGCAGTTCTTC
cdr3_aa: CSASHPGLGEQFF

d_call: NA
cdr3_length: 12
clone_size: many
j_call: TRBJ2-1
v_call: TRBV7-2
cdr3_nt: TGTGCCAGCGGCCAGGACCTAAATGAGCAGTTCTTC
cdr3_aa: CASGQDLNEQFF

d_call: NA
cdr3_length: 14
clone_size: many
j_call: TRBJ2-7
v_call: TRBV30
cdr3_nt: TGTGCCTGGAGTTTTTGGGGGAGAAACGGCGAGCAGTACTTC
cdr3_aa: CAWSFWGRNGEQYF

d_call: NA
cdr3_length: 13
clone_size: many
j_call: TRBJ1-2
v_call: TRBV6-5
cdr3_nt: TGTGCCAGCAGTTACGTGGGTTCTGATGGCTACACCTTC
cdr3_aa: CASSYVGSDGYTF

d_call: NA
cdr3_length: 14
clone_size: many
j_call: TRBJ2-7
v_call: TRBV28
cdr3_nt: TGTGCCAGCAGTTTGGCGGTTAGCTCCTACGAGCAGTACTTC
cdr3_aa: CASSLAVSSYEQYF

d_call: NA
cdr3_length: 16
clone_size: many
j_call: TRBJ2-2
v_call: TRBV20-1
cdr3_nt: TGCAGTGCTAGAGACATAACGACAGCCAACACCGGGGAGCTGTTTTTT
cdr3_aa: CSARDITTANTGELFF